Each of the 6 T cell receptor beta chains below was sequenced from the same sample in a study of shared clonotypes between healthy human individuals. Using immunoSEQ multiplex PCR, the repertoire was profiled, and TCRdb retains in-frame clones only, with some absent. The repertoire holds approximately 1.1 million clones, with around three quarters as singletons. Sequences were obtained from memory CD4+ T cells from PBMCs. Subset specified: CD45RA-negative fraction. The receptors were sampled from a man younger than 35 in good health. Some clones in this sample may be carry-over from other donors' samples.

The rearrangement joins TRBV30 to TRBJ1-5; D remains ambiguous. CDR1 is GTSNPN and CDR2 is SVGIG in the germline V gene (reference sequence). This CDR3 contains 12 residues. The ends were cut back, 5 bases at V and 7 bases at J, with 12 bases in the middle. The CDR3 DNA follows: TGTGCCTGGGGCAGAGGAGGACAGCCCCAGCATTTT. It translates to CAWGRGGQPQHF.

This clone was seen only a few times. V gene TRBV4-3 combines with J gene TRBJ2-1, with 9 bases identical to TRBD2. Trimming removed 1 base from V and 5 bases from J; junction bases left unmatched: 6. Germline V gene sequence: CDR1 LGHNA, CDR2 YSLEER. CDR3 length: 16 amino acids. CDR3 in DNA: TGCGCCAGCAGCCAAGGGACTAGCGTAATCCACAATGAGCAGTTCTTC. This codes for CASSQGTSVIHNEQFF.

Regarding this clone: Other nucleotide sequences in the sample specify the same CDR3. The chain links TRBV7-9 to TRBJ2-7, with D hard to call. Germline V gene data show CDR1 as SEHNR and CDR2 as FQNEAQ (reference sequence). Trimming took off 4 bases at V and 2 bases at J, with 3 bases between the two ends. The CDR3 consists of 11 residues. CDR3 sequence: CASSSPYEQYF. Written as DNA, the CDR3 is TGTGCCAGCAGCTCGCCCTACGAGCAGTACTTC.

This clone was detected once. This chain's CDR3 is CASSSDRGLWYEQYF. In DNA, the CDR3 is TGTGCCAGCAGCTCGGACAGGGGGCTTTGGTACGAGCAGTACTTC. The J gene is TRBJ2-7, the V gene TRBV6-6; 11 nucleotides match TRBD1. The germline gives CDR1 MNHNY, CDR2 SVGAGI (reference sequence). CDR3 length: 15 amino acids. Unmatched junction bases numbered 8, after V lost 6 bases and J lost 4 bases.

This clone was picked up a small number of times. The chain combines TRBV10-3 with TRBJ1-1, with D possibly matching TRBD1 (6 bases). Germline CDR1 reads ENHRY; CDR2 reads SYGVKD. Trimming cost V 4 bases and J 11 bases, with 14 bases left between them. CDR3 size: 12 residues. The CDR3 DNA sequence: TGTGCCATCAGTGGAGAGGGGGGCCGGGCTTTCTTT. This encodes CAISGEGGRAFF.

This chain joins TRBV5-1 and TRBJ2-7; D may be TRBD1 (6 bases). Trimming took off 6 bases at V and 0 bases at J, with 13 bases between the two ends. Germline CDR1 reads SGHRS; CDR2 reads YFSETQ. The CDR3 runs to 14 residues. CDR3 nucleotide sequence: TGCGCCAGCAAACCGCAGGGGAGCTCCTACGAGCAGTACTTC. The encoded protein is CASKPQGSSYEQYF.